A selection of T cell receptor beta chains follows, all from one sample in a study of OX40 agonist ivuxolimab in advanced cancers. Only in-frame clones appear in the TCRdb table, and some are missing; sequencing was by immunoSEQ multiplex PCR. The profile shows tens of thousands of clones, 87% of them singletons. This specimen was CD4+ or CD8+ T cells sorted from blood, taken in a trial of the OX40 agonist ivuxolimab. These receptors were collected from an adult with an advanced solid tumor such as melanoma, head and neck, liver or kidney cancer. Each CDR3 is given without its conserved first and last residue.

j_call v_call cdr3_aa
TRBJ2-7 TRBV2 ASSGTLWYEQY
TRBJ2-3 TRBV2 ASGGLAGAITDTQY
TRBJ1-1 TRBV6-1 ASLLTGYMNTEAF
TRBJ1-1 TRBV6-5 ASRGTHTEAF
TRBJ1-5 TRBV6-1 ASSEYQPQH
TRBJ2-1 TRBV9 ASSDPQTGSSYNEQF
TRBJ1-1 TRBV30 ACSAWGTEAF
TRBJ1-2 TRBV10-3 ATETGGAGSYGYT
TRBJ2-2 TRBV6-6 ASSYWSDTGELF
TRBJ2-1 TRBV11-2 ASSSRQGPYNEQF
TRBJ1-1 TRBV6-1 ASRWTPMATEAF
TRBJ2-4 TRBV30 AWTGVAKNIQY
TRBJ1-4 TRBV5-4 ASSPQQGMGEKLF
TRBJ1-1 TRBV5-1 ASSLYWDRGFAEAF
TRBJ1-1 TRBV7-2 ASSPTAAF
TRBJ2-1 TRBV19 ASSMALYNEQF
TRBJ1-2 TRBV27 ASRRQGYNYGYT
TRBJ1-5 TRBV19 ASTDRGRNQPQH
TRBJ2-5 TRBV7-6 ASSFSVYQETQY
TRBJ2-2 TRBV5-1 ASSLTSGVNTGELF
TRBJ1-4 TRBV19 ASSIGQRNEKLF
TRBJ1-4 TRBV5-1 ASSQINPDNEKLF
TRBJ2-3 TRBV11-2 ASSLAPSVSSSTDTQY
TRBJ1-2 TRBV5-5 ASSWTPRWGGYT
TRBJ1-2 TRBV4-2 ASVYVVPIKTYGYT
TRBJ1-2 TRBV11-1 ASSLHQVLNYGYT
TRBJ1-5 TRBV10-3 AIRPDRGNQPQH
TRBJ2-7 TRBV4-1 ASSPSLAGGYYEQY
TRBJ1-2 TRBV27 ASRPIDRLYNYGYT
TRBJ1-1 TRBV18 ASSPWGYEAF
TRBJ1-1 TRBV7-2 ASSLGRTGTEAF
TRBJ1-2 TRBV6-1 ASSVGSGTVGYT
TRBJ2-3 TRBV10-3 AISESRRLTGTDTQY
TRBJ2-7 TRBV28 ASSRIRGASYEQY
TRBJ2-7 TRBV28 ASSLYRRRGNEQY